This T cell receptor (beta chain) was documented in a study of human T cells and chemical hapten exposure. The V end lost 0 bases, the J end lost 0 bases, and 3 bases lay between the germline ends. The CDR3 has 13 amino acids. Germline V lookup: CDR1 SGHRS, CDR2 YFSETQ. A few counts support this clonotype. Authors' methods: Sample TCR counts, which ranged from roughly 23,224 to 750,000, had a median of around 93,000. One entry per CDR3 protein results from TCRdb running MiXCR on the RACE reads. Here the V and J calls rest on TCRdb's processing, not on the authors' analysis. The data hold approximately 97,000 distinct CDR3 sequences, with 25% to 30% observed a single time. The time point is: patch test 3, about 24 weeks after DPC sensitization. The sample's treatment: therapeutic diphenylcyclopropenone sensitization with weekly scalp DPC.

The TCR sequence derives from a man between 35 and 55 years old with alopecia areata. Some clones in this sample may be carry-over from other donors' samples. The chain links TRBV5-1 to TRBJ1-1; D remains unclear. Material: whole blood, obtained in connection with sensitization to the hapten diphenylcyclopropenone (DPC). In nucleotides, the CDR3 is TGCGCCAGCAGCTTGGTACTGAACACTGAAGCTTTCTTT. Its protein is CASSLVLNTEAFF.